This TCR beta chain was found in a study of glioma-infiltrating T cells after dendritic cell vaccination. The CDR3 runs to 16 residues. Germline lookup yields CDR1 MGHDK and CDR2 SYGVNS. V lost 8 bases and J lost 4; bases outside the gene matches: 12. Here immunoSEQ multiplex PCR was the method, and the copy in TCRdb shows in-frame clones only, minus some. The sample lists over 80,000 clones; roughly 90% were seen once. The V gene is TRBV25-1, the J gene TRBJ2-1; 9 bases match TRBD1. This TCR derives from a human donor with glioblastoma. The input for sequencing was blood, taken before dendritic cell vaccination. The CDR3 sequence: CASLSETGGGYNEQFF. For the CDR3, the DNA is TGTGCCAGCCTTTCTGAGACAGGGGGTGGGTACAATGAGCAGTTCTTC.